This record concerns one T cell receptor beta chain sequence. The sample belongs to a study of cytomegalovirus exposure and HLA in healthy donors. Turning to the study itself: The 100 to 150 validation repertoires matched the roughly 700 first-cohort repertoires in platform, a later analysis reported.

Data came from immunoSEQ multiplex PCR; TCRdb stores just in-frame clones and leaves some out. The sample lists approximately 260,000 clones; 86% were seen once. V was trimmed by 1 base and J by 6 bases, leaving 12 bases between them. Germline V gene lookup returns CDR1 LGHNT and CDR2 FRNRAP. CDR3 length: 14 residues. The J gene is TRBJ1-2, the V gene TRBV12-5, with D perhaps matching TRBD1 (5 bases). Sequencing was done on a sample of PBMCs. This receptor was obtained from a woman between 18 and 30 years old in good health and CMV-seronegative. CDR3 in amino acids: CASGLATEGHGYTF. DNA of the CDR3: TGTGCTAGTGGTTTGGCAACGGAGGGGCATGGCTACACCTTC.